This TCR beta chain originates from a study of tumor-infiltrating lymphocytes in oesophageal squamous cell carcinoma. The CDR3 is made up of 14 amino acids. Germline loops: CDR1 GTSNPN, CDR2 SVGIG (reference sequence). TCRdb re-called the PCR reads through MiXCR, storing one row per CDR3 protein. The sample has approximately 20,000 distinct CDR3 sequences, 36% seen once. The sequence was obtained from a male donor with esophageal squamous cell carcinoma. The V gene is TRBV30, the J gene TRBJ2-1; 9 nucleotides line up with TRBD2. The end of the DNA is better explained by TRBJ2-7, so the J call may be wrong. The sample was esophageal tumor tissue. The CDR3 is CAWEPGLASYEQYF. CDR3 coding DNA: TGTGCCTGGGAACCGGGACTAGCTTCCTACGAGCAGTACTTC.